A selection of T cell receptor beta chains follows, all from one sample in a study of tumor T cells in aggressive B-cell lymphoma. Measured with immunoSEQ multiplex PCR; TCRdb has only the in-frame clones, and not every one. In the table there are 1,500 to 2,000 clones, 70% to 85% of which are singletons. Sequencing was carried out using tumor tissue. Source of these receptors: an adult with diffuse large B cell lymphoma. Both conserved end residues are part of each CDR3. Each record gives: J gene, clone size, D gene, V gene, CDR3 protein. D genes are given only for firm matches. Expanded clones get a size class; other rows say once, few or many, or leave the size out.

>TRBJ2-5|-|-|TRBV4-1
CASSQDRSTQETQYF
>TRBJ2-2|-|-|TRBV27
CASSFSNTGELFF
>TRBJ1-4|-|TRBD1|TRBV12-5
CASGGQGAIGLATNEKLFF
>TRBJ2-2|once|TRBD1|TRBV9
CVSSPSGGQGAGELFF
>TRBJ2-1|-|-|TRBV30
CAYIPGDSYNEQFF
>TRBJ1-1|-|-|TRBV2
CASSVGGWTEAFF
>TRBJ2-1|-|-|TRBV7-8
CASSFTSSYNEQFF
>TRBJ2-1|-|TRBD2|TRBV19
CASSNPNLAGNPRNEQFF
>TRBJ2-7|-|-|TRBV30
CAWTLSGPFYEQYF
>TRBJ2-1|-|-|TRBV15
CATSNGGIYNEQFF
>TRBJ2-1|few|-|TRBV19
CASSIVGFPLYNEQFF
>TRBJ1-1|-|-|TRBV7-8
CASSTRGMEAFF
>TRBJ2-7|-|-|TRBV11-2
CASSLGGPYEQYF
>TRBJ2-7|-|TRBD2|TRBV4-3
CASSQDWRETYEQYF
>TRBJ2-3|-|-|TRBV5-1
CASSLVSDTDTQYF
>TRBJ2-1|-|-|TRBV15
CATVGGLYNEQFF
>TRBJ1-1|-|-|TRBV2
CASSVMRTEDGFF
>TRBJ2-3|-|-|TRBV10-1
CASSELSQATDTQYF